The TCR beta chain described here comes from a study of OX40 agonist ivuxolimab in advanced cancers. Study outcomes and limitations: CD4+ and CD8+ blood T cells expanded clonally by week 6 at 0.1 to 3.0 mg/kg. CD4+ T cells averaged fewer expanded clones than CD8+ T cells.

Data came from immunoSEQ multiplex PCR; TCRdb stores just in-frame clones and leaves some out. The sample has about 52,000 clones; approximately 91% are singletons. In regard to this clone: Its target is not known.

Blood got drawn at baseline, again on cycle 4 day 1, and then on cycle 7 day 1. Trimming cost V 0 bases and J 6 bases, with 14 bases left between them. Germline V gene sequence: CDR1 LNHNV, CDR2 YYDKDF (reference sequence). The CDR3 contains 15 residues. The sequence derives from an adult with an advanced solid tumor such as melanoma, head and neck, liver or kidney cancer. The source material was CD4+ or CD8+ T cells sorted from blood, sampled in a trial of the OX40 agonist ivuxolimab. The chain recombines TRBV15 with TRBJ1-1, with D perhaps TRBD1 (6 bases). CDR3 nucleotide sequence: TGTGCCACCAGCAGAGATACAGGGTGGACAGCTGAAGCTTTCTTT. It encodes CATSRDTGWTAEAFF.